This T cell receptor (beta chain) derives from a study of blood T cell repertoires in COVID-19. The wider study: T cells, B-cell-depleted T cells, or PBMCs provided the cDNA or gDNA that served as material.

Authors' methods: Amplification of reference gene primers was used by the study to estimate nucleated cell counts. Sequencing used immunoSEQ multiplex PCR; TCRdb keeps in-frame clones, though not all of them. From that table come the V and J calls and clone size; the DNA was used to work out D and trimming. The repertoire holds approximately 200,000 clones, 85% to 90% seen once, with less than 1.5% in the top ten. V dropped 3 bases and J dropped 1 base, with 11 bases sitting between them. Per germline, CDR1 SGDLS and CDR2 YYNGEE. This CDR3 has 15 amino acids. Grouping used clinical history reported by participants in a survey and questionnaire.

The specimen sequenced was PBMCs or T cells enriched from blood (not recorded which). The TCR sequence derives from a man younger than 40 who had recovered from COVID-19. V usage is TRBV9 and J usage is TRBJ1-3; D is perhaps TRBD1 (5 bases). The CDR3 protein is CASSGEAGSGNTIYF. In nucleotides, the CDR3 is TGTGCCAGCAGCGGAGAGGCAGGGTCTGGAAACACCATATATTTT. The whole variable domain, filled in from reference TRBV9 and TRBJ1-3, reads DSGVTQTPKHLITATGQRVTLRCSPRSGDLSVYWYQQSLDQGLQFLIQYYNGEERAKGNILERFSAQQFPDLHSELNLSSLELGDSALYFCASSGEAGSGNTIYFGEGSWLTVV.